The clone carrying this T cell receptor (beta chain) has a count of ten or more. The length of the CDR3 is 15 residues. In germline, CDR1 is SNHLY, CDR2 FYNNEI. Trimming removed 8 bases from V and 3 bases from J; junction bases left unmatched: 9. The sample originates from a study of early T cells in non-severe SARS-CoV-2 infection. Background on the study: Bulk RNA taken from unsorted whole blood was sequenced, leaving chains unpaired.

TCRdb independently ran MiXCR on the 5' RACE reads; one entry per CDR3 protein. The repertoire has 90,000 to 100,000 distinct CDR3 sequences, around 14% of them found once; the top ten carry about 2%. This TCR was sampled from an adult who was a healthcare worker with PCR-confirmed SARS-CoV-2 infection or an uninfected control (not recorded which). The sequencing input was whole blood. The rearrangement links TRBV2 to TRBJ2-3; TRBD2 aligns across 9 bases. The CDR3 here is CASLQERGVTDTQYF. The CDR3 bases are TGTGCCAGCCTCCAAGAGCGGGGGGTAACAGATACGCAGTATTTT.